This T cell receptor beta chain was profiled in a study of blood T cells in healthy people across ages. For the second PCR, which ran for about 6 to 11 cycles, a sample-barcoded 5' primer and a J-beta primer mix were used. One entry per CDR3 protein results from TCRdb running MiXCR on the 5' RACE reads. The data show about 720,000 distinct CDR3 sequences, approximately 25% seen once. A few counts support this clonotype. Compared with germline, one end of the junction differs, possibly owing to a read error. This CDR3 region has 14 residues. Germline CDR1 is SGHTA and CDR2 is FQGNSA. This sample also appeared in a second study, on T cells of mothers and their children.

V gene TRBV7-2 combines with J gene TRBJ2-5, with D possibly TRBD1 on 8 matching bases. Sample: blood. The clonotype comes from a boy younger than 18 in good health. CDR3 sequence: CASSYRGGGETQYF. The CDR3 nucleotides are TGTGCCAGTAGCTACAGGGGGGGAGGAGAGACCCAGTACTTC.